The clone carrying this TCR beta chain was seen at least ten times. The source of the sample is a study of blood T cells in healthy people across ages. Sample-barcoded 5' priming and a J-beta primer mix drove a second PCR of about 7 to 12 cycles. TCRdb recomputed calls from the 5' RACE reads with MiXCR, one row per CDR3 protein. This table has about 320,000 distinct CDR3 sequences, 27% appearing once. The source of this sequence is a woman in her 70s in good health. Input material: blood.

The CDR3 nucleotides read TGTGCCAGCAGCCGAGGACAGGACTACTCCTACGAGCAGTACTTC. This encodes CASSRGQDYSYEQYF. This chain connects TRBV14 to TRBJ2-7, with D possibly being TRBD1 (7 bases). Trimming took 4 bases from V and 0 from J, leaving 13 bases between them. The CDR3 totals 15 residues. Germline lookup yields CDR1 SGHDN and CDR2 FVKESK.